The 4 T cell receptor beta chains below all came from one sample that was sequenced in a study of PD-1 blockade in classical Hodgkin lymphoma. Sample time point: cycle 4 day 1 (C4D1), after five to seven weeks of nivolumab. Following autologous stem cell transplantation, relapse occurred in every patient, and exposure to brentuximab vedotin varied. Profiling relied on immunoSEQ multiplex PCR, and the TCRdb table lists in-frame clones only, not all of them. The sample consists of approximately 65,000 clones, about 92% of them appearing once. The source material was peripheral blood mononuclear cells (PBMCs), sampled before the fourth cycle of nivolumab. All receptors come from a human donor with classical Hodgkin lymphoma.

The chain recombines TRBV10-3 with TRBJ2-2, with D perhaps matching TRBD2 (5 bases). The V end was cut by 4 bases, the J end by 2 bases, with 11 bases between. The germline V gene has CDR1 ENHRY and CDR2 SYGVKD. This CDR3 has 15 residues. The CDR3 DNA is TGTGCCATCAGTGTGGGAGATCTCAACACCGGGGAGCTGTTTTTT. Amino acids: CAISVGDLNTGELFF.

The chain recombines TRBV5-1 with TRBJ1-2; D is perhaps TRBD1 (6 bases). The germline CDR1 and CDR2 sequences are SGHRS and YFSETQ. V was trimmed by 0 bases and J by 1 base, leaving 10 bases between them. The CDR3 consists of 15 residues. In DNA form, the CDR3 reads TGCGCCAGCAGCTTGGTTGACAGGAGTAACTATGGCTACACCTTC. Encoded protein: CASSLVDRSNYGYTF.

The chain joins TRBV10-2 to TRBJ2-3, with 12 bases fitting TRBD2. The CDR3 runs 15 residues. V gave up 4 bases and J gave up 6 bases; unmatched junction bases: 5. Per the germline V gene, CDR1 is WSHSY and CDR2 is SAAADI. DNA of the CDR3: TGCGCCAGCAGTGGGAGACTAGCGGGGGAGGATACGCAGTATTTT. Its translation is CASSGRLAGEDTQYF.

The rearrangement uses TRBV7-9 and TRBJ2-1; D might be TRBD1 or TRBD2, each matching 5 bases. From germline, CDR1 is SEHNR and CDR2 FQNEAQ (reference sequence). The CDR3 spans 12 residues. With 1 base removed from V and 9 bases from J, the gap between germline ends came to 7 bases. The CDR3 DNA sequence: TGTGCCAGCAGCTTAGAGGGGAGTGAGCAGTTCTTC. It encodes CASSLEGSEQFF.